This T cell receptor (beta chain) was retrieved from a study of T cell responses to AZD1222 COVID-19 vaccine. About this clone itself: What it binds is unknown.

Trimming pared 1 base from V and 8 bases from J, leaving 8 bases between. Germline-derived CDR1 and CDR2 are SGHVS and FQNEAQ. The CDR3 covers 12 residues. The table came from immunoSEQ multiplex PCR; TCRdb's copy has only in-frame clones and leaves some out. The table has 150,000 to 180,000 clones, approximately 87% seen once. Notes on the study in general: Rises in breadth and depth of Spike-specific TCRs came after two AZD1222 doses. With dominance at 160-218 and 743-854, vaccine-associated CD4 TCRs spanned spike. Targets within unmutated variant regions were reportedly found for nearly half of spike-specific TCRs.

The sample was peripheral blood, taken on day 0 of MenACWY control vaccination. The receptor's source is an adult in good health. J is TRBJ1-2 and V is TRBV7-8; the D gene is possibly TRBD1 (5 bases). As DNA, the CDR3 is TGTGCCAGCAGCTTAGGGGGGAAGGGCTACACCTTC. This codes for CASSLGGKGYTF.